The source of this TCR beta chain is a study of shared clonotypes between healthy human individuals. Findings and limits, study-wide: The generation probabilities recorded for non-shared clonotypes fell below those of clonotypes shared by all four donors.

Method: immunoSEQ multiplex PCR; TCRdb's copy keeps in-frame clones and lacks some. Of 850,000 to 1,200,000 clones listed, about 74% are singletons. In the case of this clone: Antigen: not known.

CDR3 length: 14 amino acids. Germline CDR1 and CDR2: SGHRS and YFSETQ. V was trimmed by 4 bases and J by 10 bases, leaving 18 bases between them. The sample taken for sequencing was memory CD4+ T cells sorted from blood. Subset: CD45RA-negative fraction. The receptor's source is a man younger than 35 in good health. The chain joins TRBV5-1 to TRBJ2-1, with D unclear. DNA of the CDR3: TGCGCCAGCAGCGCCTTAGGGCTAGTCACCGAGCAGTTCTTC. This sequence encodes CASSALGLVTEQFF.